The text below deals with one T cell receptor beta chain. In the absence of a count, this clonotype is rated medium-sized (0.01 to 0.1%) from its frequency. Its antigen remains undetermined. The sample originates from a study of T cell clusters in autoimmune cytopenias (dated by TCRdb to the late 2010s). About the full investigation: A median TRB sequencing depth of 50,000 to 60,000 reads per sample was reached, and a median of roughly 2,300 distinct TRB clonotypes per sample was obtained. Alongside healthy, CLL and autoimmune hepatitis controls, autoimmune cytopenia patients had their peripheral blood TRB and IGH repertoires sequenced at active disease and again during treatment follow-up. The study aimed to test whether autoimmune cytopenia patients carry a disease-specific immune repertoire signature usable as a blood-based biomarker.

The full study reports these points: TRB repertoire shifts, with less even repertoires in secondary cytopenia and CLL, mostly reflected lymphoma bias rather than autoimmunity. In the comparison of secondary cytopenia with CLL, no cluster-lack signature showed up, apparently because the dominant lymphoma-associated repertoire masked the signature. The T cell clusters were defined only in silico, and the functional role of the clusters was left to be validated experimentally. Compared with active autoimmune hepatitis patients, healthy donors had almost three times as many exclusive TRB clusters, a finding consistent with an autoimmunity-wide signature. GLIPH suggested that primary autoimmune cytopenia patients lacked physiological T cell clusters: more than 40 clusters were exclusive to healthy donors versus fewer than 20 exclusive to patients.

TRB rearrangements were amplified by multiplex PCR using a touch-down protocol with TRB-A and TRB-B primer pools mixed in one tube. Illumina adapters and sample indices were attached to the amplicons through two consecutive PCR reactions using Phusion HS II polymerase. The amplicons were purified from gel with the NucleoSpin Gel and PCR Clean-up kit, after which the amplicons were quantified by Qubit and checked for quality on an Agilent 2100 Bioanalyzer. Sequencing of the libraries was performed on an Illumina MiSeq with 600-cycle, single-indexed, paired-end runs. Per the authors' processing: TRB reads were aligned and assembled with MiXCR version 2.1.12 using the default MiXCR reference library. Each unique CDR3 nucleotide sequence defined a clone, and only productive sequences with at least two reads were analysed. Repertoire diversity was assessed with alpha-parameterized diversity profiles (alpha 0 to 5), including the Shannon (alpha 1) and Simpson (alpha 2) indices, which were computed with an R script. The tcR package was used to compute combinatorial TRB VJ usage, which was then compared between cohorts by principal component analysis with ade4. GLIPH clustering of TCRbeta CDR3s was carried out on cohort pairs matched by age and read depth, and cluster frequencies were compared by Wilcoxon test. TCRdb reprocessed the sequencing reads and holds a single record per CDR3 protein sequence, with no DNA. It is TCRdb's table, rather than the study itself, that gives the V and J calls and clone size. Per the sample table, the count is about 6,300 distinct CDR3 sequences. Around 5% of the sample lies in the top ten.

From its cysteine to its phenylalanine, the CDR3 spans 15 amino acids. Only the protein is available. From a lookup of the germline V gene (reference sequence), CDR1 and CDR2 are LNHDA and SQIVND. Each sample's TRB amplification started from around 260 ng of peripheral blood genomic DNA, which corresponds to approximately 36,000 genome equivalents. The source is a human donor with an autoimmune cytopenia or autoimmune hepatitis (not recorded which). The sequence links TRBV19 to TRBJ1-1. The specimen was peripheral blood. The CDR3 has the sequence CASSIRALGNTEAFF.